The source of this T cell receptor beta chain is a study of blood T cell repertoires in COVID-19 (dated by TCRdb to 2018 to 2020). Broadly, across the study: The collaborator samples originated in the United States, Italy and Spain and spanned the acute and convalescent phases of COVID-19. The prospective study material was composed of cDNA or gDNA derived from T cells, B-cell-depleted T cells, or PBMCs. Deeply sampled blood TCRbeta repertoires from subjects exposed to, actively infected with, or recovered from COVID-19 were included in the dataset. The repertoires were made available in a free public database intended to serve as a resource for research on the immune response to SARS-CoV-2. Samples were obtained from the ongoing ImmuneRACE study (first 160 participants) and from about 1,300 subjects provided by 6 global collaborators. A de-identified subject ID, COVID-19 status, age in years and sex were almost always included in the sample metadata. Where available, HLA class I and class II types were taken from metadata supplied by the sample provider and were not determined by assay-based typing. The research as a whole found: How much clinical and demographic metadata was included differed by source and by participant, and the metadata was provided uncurated.

TCRbeta CDR3 regions were amplified from genomic DNA using the immunoSEQ Assay, a bias-controlled multiplex PCR. The original pipeline was this. Within the assay, amplification of reference gene primers was used to estimate how many nucleated cells each sample contained. To quantify the absolute abundance of each unique TCRbeta CDR3 rearrangement, sequence reads were collapsed and filtered. For each sample, productive Simpson clonality was calculated as the square root of Simpson's diversity index across productive rearrangements. The table was pulled from immuneACCESS by TCRdb, which kept in-frame rearrangements only. Such tables lose some clones; where checked, under half of the loss comes from unresolved V genes, and the rest has no known cause. That table gives V, J and clone size, and the DNA gave D and trimming. The sample contains a few hundred thousand clones, 70% to 90% of them found a single time. The ten largest make up 3.5% to 4% of the sample.

Whole blood was collected in K2EDTA tubes by collaborating institutions according to the institutions' own protocols. For TCRbeta analysis, collaborators shipped samples in one of three forms: frozen whole blood, isolated PBMCs, or DNA extracted from either of those sample types. In regard to this clone: Its antigen is unknown. The sample holds no much larger clone one base away, and base qualities are not on file.

The receptor's source is a woman in her 50s with active or convalescent COVID-19. Sample: peripheral blood.

The nucleotides read TGTGCCAGCAGCCTCCGGGACATAGGAGGCAATCAGCCCCAGCATTTT. This yields the protein CASSLRDIGGNQPQHF. The chain is assembled from TRBV28 and TRBJ1-5, with TRBD1 tentatively as D gene (6 bases match). Deletion took 6 bases off V and 2 bases off J, with a span of 17 bases between the germline ends. There are 16 amino acids in the CDR3, from cysteine to phenylalanine inclusive. CDR3 DNA is the only sequence kept; it has 48 bases, read in frame from the first base. As encoded in the germline V gene, CDR1 is MDHEN while CDR2 is SYDVKM.